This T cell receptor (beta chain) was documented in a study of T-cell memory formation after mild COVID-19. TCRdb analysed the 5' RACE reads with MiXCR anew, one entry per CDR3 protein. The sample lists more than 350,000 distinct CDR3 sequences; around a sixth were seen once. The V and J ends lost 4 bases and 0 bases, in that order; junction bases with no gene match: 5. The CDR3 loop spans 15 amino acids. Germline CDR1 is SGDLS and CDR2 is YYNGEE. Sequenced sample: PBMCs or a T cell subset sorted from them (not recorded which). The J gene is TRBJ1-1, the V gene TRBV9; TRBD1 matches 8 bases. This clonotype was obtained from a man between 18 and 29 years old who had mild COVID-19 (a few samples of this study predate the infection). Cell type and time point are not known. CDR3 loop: CASSSRDRLNTEAFF. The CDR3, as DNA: TGTGCCAGCAGCTCCCGGGACAGGCTGAACACTGAAGCTTTCTTT.